This TCR beta chain was identified in a study of monozygotic twins with inflammatory bowel disease. Note on this clonotype: No antigen is known for it.

Template switching appended UMIs that held a 6-nucleotide sample barcode. Reprocessing the 5' RACE reads, TCRdb reports a single entry for every CDR3 protein and omits DNA. With fewer than 400,000 distinct CDR3 sequences in the sample, the ten largest clones hold approximately 5.9%. Germline V gene sequence: CDR1 SGHVS, CDR2 FQNEAQ. This CDR3 contains 13 residues. Study-level points and caveats: IBD patients shared fewer clonotypes with other individuals than healthy twins, especially patients with disease activity signs. IBD patients showed reduced TCRbeta diversity (inverse Simpson) versus healthy co-twins.

The sequence derives from a human donor with ulcerative colitis or Crohn's disease, or a healthy co-twin of an affected twin (not recorded which). Sequencing was carried out using blood. This rearrangement joins TRBV7-8 to TRBJ2-7. The CDR3 sequence is CASSFVGTYEQYF.